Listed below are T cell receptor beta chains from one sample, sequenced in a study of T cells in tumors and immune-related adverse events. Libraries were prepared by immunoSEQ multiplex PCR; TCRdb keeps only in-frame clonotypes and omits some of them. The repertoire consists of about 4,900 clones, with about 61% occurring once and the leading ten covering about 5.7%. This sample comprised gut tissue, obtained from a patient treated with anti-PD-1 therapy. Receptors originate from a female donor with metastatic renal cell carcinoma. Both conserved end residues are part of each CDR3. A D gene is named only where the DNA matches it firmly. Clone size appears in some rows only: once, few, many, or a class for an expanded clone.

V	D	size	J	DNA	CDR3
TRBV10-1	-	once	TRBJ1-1	TGCGCCAGCAGTGCCTTAACAGGAGCTAACACTGAAGCTTTCTTT	CASSALTGANTEAFF
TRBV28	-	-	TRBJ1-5	TGTGCCAGCAGTTTATACGGGACACGCAATCAGCCCCAGCATTTT	CASSLYGTRNQPQHF
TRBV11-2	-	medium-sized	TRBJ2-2	TGTGCCAGCAGCTTTGAGCGGCCCGGGGAGCTGTTTTTT	CASSFERPGELFF
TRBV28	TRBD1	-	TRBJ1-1	TGTGCCAGCAGCCTGACAGGGGCCACTGAAGCTTTCTTT	CASSLTGATEAFF
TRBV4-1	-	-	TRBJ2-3	TGCGCCAGCAGCCAAGCCAGCCGGGACGCCACAGATACGCAGTATTTT	CASSQASRDATDTQYF
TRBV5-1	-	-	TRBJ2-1	TGCGCCAGCAACCCCGGGGGAACCTCCTACAATGAGCAGTTCTTC	CASNPGGTSYNEQFF
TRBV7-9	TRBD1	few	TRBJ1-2	TGTGCCAGCAGCTTAGTTTCAGGGGGGAACTATGGCTACACCTTC	CASSLVSGGNYGYTF
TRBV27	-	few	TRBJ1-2	TGTGCCAGCAGTCCCCGATTCAGGGAGGCGTATGGCTACACCTTC	CASSPRFREAYGYTF
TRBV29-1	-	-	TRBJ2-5	TGCAGCGTTGAAAGACAGCAAGAGACCCAGTACTTC	CSVERQQETQYF
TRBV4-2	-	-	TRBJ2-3	TGTGCCAGCAGCCAAGATTACCGGCTCACAGATACGCAGTATTTT	CASSQDYRLTDTQYF
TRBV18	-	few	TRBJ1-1	TGTGCCAGCTCACCCCGGCAGATTGCCCAAGTGAGTGAAGCTTTCTTT	CASSPRQIAQVSEAFF
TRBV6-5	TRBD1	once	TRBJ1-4	TGTGCCAGCATGACAGGGGGCAATGAAAAACTGTTTTTT	CASMTGGNEKLFF
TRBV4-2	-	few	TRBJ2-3	TGTGCCAGCAGCCAAGATCCGAGCGAAGGTACGCAGTATTTT	CASSQDPSEGTQYF
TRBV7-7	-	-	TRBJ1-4	TGTGCTAGCAGCTTAGTCGCTAATGAAAAACTGTTTTTT	CASSLVANEKLFF
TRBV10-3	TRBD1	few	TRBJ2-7	TGTGCCATCAGCCCCGGGACAGCCTTGGAGCAGTACTTC	CAISPGTALEQYF